This TCR beta chain was sequenced for a study of blood T cell repertoires in COVID-19. Study-wide context: Both acute and convalescent COVID-19 samples were obtained from the United States, Italy and Spain. Sample material is recorded as cDNA or gDNA derived from T cells, B-cell-depleted T cells, or PBMCs.

V trimming: 3 bases; J trimming: 2 bases; junction bases outside the gene matches: 18. Germline CDR1 and CDR2: MDHEN and SYDVKM. The CDR3 extends over 20 amino acids. In the original processing: Researchers report that nucleated cell counts were estimated from reference gene primer amplification. Libraries were prepared by immunoSEQ multiplex PCR; TCRdb keeps only in-frame clonotypes and omits some of them. That table is the source of V, J and clone size, and D and trimming were worked out from the DNA. Here the sample spans approximately 52,000 clones, about nine tenths being singletons. The chain carries TRBV28 and TRBJ2-2, with 7 bases matching TRBD1. Material for sequencing was peripheral blood. This receptor was identified in a man aged 65 to 85 with acute or convalescent COVID-19. CDR3: CASSFFDPGQRRTNTGELFF. The CDR3 DNA sequence: TGTGCCAGCAGTTTCTTCGATCCGGGACAGAGGAGAACCAACACCGGGGAGCTGTTTTTT.